This T cell receptor (beta chain) was sequenced for a study of blood T cell repertoires in COVID-19. Authors' processing steps: Estimation of nucleated cell counts was performed using reference gene primer amplification. Repertoires were generated with immunoSEQ multiplex PCR, while TCRdb's copy carries only in-frame clones and drops some. Clone size and the V and J calls come from that table; the DNA yielded D and trimming. In the table there are roughly 250,000 clones, approximately 90% of which are singletons. The length of the CDR3 is 13 residues. Germline assignment: CDR1 MNHEY and CDR2 SMNVEV (reference sequence). Trimming took off 2 bases at V and 8 bases at J, with 12 bases between the two ends. Participants had their cohort set by participant-reported clinical history.

The sample consisted of PBMCs or T cells enriched from blood (not recorded which). The genes are TRBV27 and TRBJ1-2; TRBD1 might be the D (5 bases). This receptor was identified in a woman in her thirties or forties with acute COVID-19. The CDR3 nucleotides read TGTGCCAGCAGTTTAGAGGTGGGGCACGGCTACACCTTC. Its translation is CASSLEVGHGYTF.